A single TCR beta chain is shown here with its context. This clonotype was observed a handful of times. Its antigen specificity is not known. No much larger clonotype is one base removed from it; base qualities were not supplied. The library was obtained by multiplex PCR. Reads for this sample came from an Illumina HiSeq 4000. TCR beta libraries were built with iRepertoire HTBI primers and Arm-PCR amplification of CDR3 regions. PCR products were gel purified before sequencing. As for the authors' bioinformatics: Gene usage analysis of CDR3 amino acid clonotypes used the roughly 62 TRBV and about 13 TRBJ segments found across samples. COPE and FqMerger were used to merge filtered high-quality paired reads into contigs. BLAST was used to align contigs to the IMGT TRBV, TRBD and TRBJ reference genes, and CDR3 was defined following IMGT. Any clonotype with a frequency above 0.1% was classified as a highly expanded clone. Shannon entropy was used to measure repertoire diversity, and the Gini coefficient was used to measure V-J evenness. A clonotype found in more than one individual was treated as public. The raw public data were reprocessed by TCRdb itself: fastp quality trimming at Q25, MiXCR clonotype calling, in-frame beta chains only. Each entry merges the rows of one CDR3 protein and shows their most common DNA and genes. TCRdb assigned the V and J calls; the authors' analysis was not used. In this sample the table shows roughly 470,000 distinct CDR3 sequences, about 20% of which occur a single time. The ten top clones hold over 7.5% of the sample.

The sample comes from a study of regulatory T cells in long-lasting Graves disease (dated by TCRdb to 2020 to 2022). General notes on the study: To count as having persistent Graves' disease, a patient had to have received antithyroid drug treatment for over 5 years with TSH receptor autoantibodies remaining persistently positive. Peripheral blood TCR sequencing and RNA sequencing compared persistent Graves' disease patients with newly diagnosed Graves' disease patients. The study was registered as a clinical trial and conducted in China. A total of approximately 35 samples were covered by TCR sequencing, comprising roughly 13 persistent and 20 or so newly diagnosed Graves' disease patients. Persistent Graves' disease patients in the clinical cohort had taken antithyroid drugs for roughly ten years on average. Overall results and qualifications from the work: Persistent patients shared more public clonotypes among themselves (approximately 2,500) than newly diagnosed patients did (approximately 900). Lower TCR Shannon entropy and fewer highly expanded clones were observed in persistent Graves' disease patients than in newly diagnosed patients, which suggested clonal expansion. Preferential use of TRBV28, TRBJ1-2 and TRBJ2-5 was observed in persistent disease, whereas TRBV20-1 and TRBJ2-1 were favored in newly diagnosed disease. Sequencing and analysis were limited to the TCR beta chain. The authors noted that the small sample size was a limitation that may lower accuracy. Peripheral blood alone was examined, since thyroid tissue, which constituted the primary lesion, could not be accessed.

The CDR3 numbers 13 residues from cysteine through phenylalanine. Solely the CDR3 DNA is kept, with 39 bases framed from the first base. For CDR1 and CDR2, the germline V gene lists SGHRS and YFSETQ. Trimming removed 5 bases from V and 10 bases from J, leaving 15 bases between the germline ends. In the paper's terms, the time point label means: persistent/refractory GD, antithyroid drugs over 5 years with positive TRAb. For both TCR sequencing and RNA sequencing, RNA was extracted from PBMCs using TRIzol. The diagnosis of Graves' disease was made according to American Thyroid Association guidelines. The patients came from an endocrinology department in Xi'an, China. From each patient, approximately 10 milliliters of peripheral blood was collected into an EDTA anticoagulant tube. Ficoll Paque Plus density gradient separation was used to isolate PBMCs, and no additional T cell sorting was done. RNA quality was checked with an Agilent 2100 Bioanalyzer and agarose gel, and concentration with a NanoDrop 2000.

This chain is built from TRBV5-1 and TRBJ1-4, with an unclear D gene assignment. The TCR comes from a female donor with Graves disease. The material sequenced was peripheral blood mononuclear cells (PBMCs), taken when the disease was refractory, from a patient treated with antithyroid drugs. The DNA sequence is TGCGCCAGCAGAGTATTAGATTCCGGAAAACTGTTTTTT. Protein translation: CASRVLDSGKLFF.